This T cell receptor (beta chain) was retrieved from a study of cytomegalovirus exposure and HLA in healthy donors. Vbeta (60) and Jbeta (13) primers were used in the PCR. Profiled with immunoSEQ multiplex PCR; TCRdb holds only in-frame clones, not every one. The table has 85,000 to 100,000 clones, around three quarters seen once. V gave up 9 bases and J gave up 1 base, with 10 bases separating them. The CDR3 extends over 13 amino acids. Germline V CDR1 and CDR2: MDHEN, SYDVKM. The TCR originated in a man aged 25 to 40 in good health and CMV-seronegative. This sequence joins TRBV28 and TRBJ1-5; D is uncertain. The sample consisted of PBMCs. CDR3 nucleotide sequence: TGTGCCAGTGGGCGTCCGAGCAATCAGCCCCAGCATTTT. This encodes CASGRPSNQPQHF.